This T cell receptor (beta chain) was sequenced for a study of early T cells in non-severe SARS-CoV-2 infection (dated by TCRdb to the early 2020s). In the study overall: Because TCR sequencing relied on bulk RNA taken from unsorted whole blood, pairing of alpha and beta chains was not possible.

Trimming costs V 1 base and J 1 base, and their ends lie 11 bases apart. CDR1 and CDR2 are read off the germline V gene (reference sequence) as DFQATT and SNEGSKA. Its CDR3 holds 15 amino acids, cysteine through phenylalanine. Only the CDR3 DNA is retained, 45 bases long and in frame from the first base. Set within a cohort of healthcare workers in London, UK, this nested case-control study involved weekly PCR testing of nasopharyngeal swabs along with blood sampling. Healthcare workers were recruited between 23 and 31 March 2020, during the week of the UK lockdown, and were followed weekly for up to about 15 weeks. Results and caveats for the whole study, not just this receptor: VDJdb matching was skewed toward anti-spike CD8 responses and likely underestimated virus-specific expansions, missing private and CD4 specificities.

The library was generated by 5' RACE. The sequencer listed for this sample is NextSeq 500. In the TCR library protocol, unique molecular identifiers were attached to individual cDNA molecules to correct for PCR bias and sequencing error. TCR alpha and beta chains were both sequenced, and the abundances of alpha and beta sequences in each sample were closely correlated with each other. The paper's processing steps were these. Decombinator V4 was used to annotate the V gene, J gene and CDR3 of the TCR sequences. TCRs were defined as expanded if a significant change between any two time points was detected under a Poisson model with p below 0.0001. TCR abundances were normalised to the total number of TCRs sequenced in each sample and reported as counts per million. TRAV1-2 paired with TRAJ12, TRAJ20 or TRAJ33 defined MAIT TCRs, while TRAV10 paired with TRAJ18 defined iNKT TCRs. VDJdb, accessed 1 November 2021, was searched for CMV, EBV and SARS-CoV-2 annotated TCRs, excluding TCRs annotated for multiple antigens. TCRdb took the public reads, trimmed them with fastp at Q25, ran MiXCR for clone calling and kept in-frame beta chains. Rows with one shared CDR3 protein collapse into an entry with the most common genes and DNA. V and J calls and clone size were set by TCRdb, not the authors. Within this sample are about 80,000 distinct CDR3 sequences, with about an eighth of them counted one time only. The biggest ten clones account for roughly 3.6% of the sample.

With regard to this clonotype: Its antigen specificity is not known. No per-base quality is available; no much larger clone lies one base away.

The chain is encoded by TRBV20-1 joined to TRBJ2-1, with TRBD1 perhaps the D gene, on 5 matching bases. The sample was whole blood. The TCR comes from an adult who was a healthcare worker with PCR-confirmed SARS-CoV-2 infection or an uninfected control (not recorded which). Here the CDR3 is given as CSARGGKGSYNEQFF. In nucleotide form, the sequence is TGCAGTGCTAGAGGGGGCAAGGGGTCCTACAATGAGCAGTTCTTC.